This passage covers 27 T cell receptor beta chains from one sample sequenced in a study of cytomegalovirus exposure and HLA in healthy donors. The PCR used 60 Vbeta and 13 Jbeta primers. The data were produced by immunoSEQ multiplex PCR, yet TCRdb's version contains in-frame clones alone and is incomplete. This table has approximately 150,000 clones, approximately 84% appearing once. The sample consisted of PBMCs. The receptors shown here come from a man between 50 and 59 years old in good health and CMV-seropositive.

CDR3 sequence reads: CASSLSASSGRVLTGELFF. In nucleotides, the CDR3 is TGCGCCAGCAGCTTGAGCGCGTCTAGCGGGAGGGTTCTTACCGGGGAGCTGTTTTTT. The V and J genes are TRBV5-1 and TRBJ2-2; 12 bases are a match to TRBD2. This CDR3 has 19 amino acids. Germline-derived CDR1 and CDR2 are SGHRS and YFSETQ. V lost 1 base and J lost 5; bases outside the gene matches: 12.

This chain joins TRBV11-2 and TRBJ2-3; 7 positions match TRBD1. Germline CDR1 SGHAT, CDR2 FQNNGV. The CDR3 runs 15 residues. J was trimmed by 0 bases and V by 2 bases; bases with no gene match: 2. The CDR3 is CASSLRQGSTDTQYF. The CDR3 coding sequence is TGTGCCAGCAGCTTAAGACAGGGTAGCACAGATACGCAGTATTTT. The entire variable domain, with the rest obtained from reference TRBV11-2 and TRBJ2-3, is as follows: EAGVAQSPRYKIIEKRQSVAFWCNPISGHATLYWYQQILGQGPKLLIQFQNNGVVDDSQLPKDRFSAERLKGVDSTLKIQPAKLEDSAVYLCASSLRQGSTDTQYFGPGTRLTVL.

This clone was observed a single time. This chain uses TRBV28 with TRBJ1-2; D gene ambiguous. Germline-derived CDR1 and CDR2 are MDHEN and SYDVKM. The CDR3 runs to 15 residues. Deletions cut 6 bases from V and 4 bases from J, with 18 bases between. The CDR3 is CASRPTRERTYGYTF. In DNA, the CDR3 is TGTGCCAGCAGACCCACCCGGGAGCGAACCTATGGCTACACCTTC.

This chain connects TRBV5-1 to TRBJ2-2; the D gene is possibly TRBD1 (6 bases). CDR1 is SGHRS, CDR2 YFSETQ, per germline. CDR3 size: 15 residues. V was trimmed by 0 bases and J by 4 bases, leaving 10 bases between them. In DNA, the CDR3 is TGCGCCAGCAGCTTGGGTACAGGGCTCACCGGGGAGCTGTTTTTT. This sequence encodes CASSLGTGLTGELFF.

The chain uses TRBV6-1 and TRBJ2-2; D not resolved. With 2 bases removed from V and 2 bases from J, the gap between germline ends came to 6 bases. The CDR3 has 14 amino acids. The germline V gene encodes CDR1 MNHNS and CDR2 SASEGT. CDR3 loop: CASSESTNTGELFF. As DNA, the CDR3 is TGTGCCAGCAGTGAATCCACTAACACCGGGGAGCTGTTTTTT.

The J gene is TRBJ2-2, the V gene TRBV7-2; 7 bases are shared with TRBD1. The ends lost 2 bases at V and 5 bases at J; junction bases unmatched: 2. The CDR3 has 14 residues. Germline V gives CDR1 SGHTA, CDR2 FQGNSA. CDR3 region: CASSLQGVTGELFF. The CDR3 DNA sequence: TGTGCCAGCAGCTTACAGGGGGTGACCGGGGAGCTGTTTTTT.

The DNA for the CDR3 is TGTGCCAGCAGCGCAGGGTCGGGTGAAGCTTTCTTT. Translation: CASSAGSGEAFF. The V gene is TRBV5-8, the J gene TRBJ1-1; possibly TRBD1 for D (5 bases). Germline CDR1 is SGHTS and CDR2 is YDEGEE. With 4 bases removed from V and 7 bases from J, the gap between germline ends came to 11 bases. This CDR3 is built from 12 residues.

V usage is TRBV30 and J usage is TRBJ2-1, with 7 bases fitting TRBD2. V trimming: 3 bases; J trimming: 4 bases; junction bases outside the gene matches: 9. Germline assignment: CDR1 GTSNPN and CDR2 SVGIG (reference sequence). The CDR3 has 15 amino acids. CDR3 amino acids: CAWRGGTLVYNEQFF. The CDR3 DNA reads TGTGCCTGGAGGGGAGGGACTTTGGTATACAATGAGCAGTTCTTC.

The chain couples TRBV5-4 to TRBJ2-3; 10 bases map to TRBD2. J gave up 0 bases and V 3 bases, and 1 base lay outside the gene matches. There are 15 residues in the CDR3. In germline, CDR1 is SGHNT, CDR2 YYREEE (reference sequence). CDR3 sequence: CASSSAGGSTDTQYF. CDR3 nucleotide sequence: TGTGCCAGCAGCTCAGCGGGGGGGAGCACAGATACGCAGTATTTT.

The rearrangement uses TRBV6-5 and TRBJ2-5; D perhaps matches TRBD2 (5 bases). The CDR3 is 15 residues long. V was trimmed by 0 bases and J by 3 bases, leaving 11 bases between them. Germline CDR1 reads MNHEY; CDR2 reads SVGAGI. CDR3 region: CASSYSIATKETQYF. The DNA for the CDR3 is TGTGCCAGCAGTTACTCGATCGCGACTAAAGAGACCCAGTACTTC.

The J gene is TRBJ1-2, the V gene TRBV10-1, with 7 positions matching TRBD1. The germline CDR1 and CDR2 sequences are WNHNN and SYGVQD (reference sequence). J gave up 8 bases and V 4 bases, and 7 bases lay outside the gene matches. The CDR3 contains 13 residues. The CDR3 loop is CASSAGTEGGYTF. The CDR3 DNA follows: TGCGCCAGCAGTGCTGGGACAGAAGGAGGCTACACCTTC.

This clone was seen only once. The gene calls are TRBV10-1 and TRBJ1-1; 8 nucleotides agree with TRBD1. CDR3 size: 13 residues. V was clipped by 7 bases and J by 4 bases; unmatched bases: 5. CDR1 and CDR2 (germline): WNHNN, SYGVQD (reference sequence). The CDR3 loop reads CASTAGGPTEAFF. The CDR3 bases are TGCGCCAGCACTGCAGGGGGCCCCACTGAAGCTTTCTTT.

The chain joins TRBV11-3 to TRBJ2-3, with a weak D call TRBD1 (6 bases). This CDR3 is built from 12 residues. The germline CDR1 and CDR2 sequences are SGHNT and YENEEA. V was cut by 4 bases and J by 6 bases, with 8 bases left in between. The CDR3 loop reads CASSSRGDTQYF. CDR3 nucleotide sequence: TGTGCCAGCAGCTCCAGGGGCGATACGCAGTATTTT.

CDR3 residues: CASSPIPSYEQYF. The CDR3 nucleotides are TGTGCCAGCAGCCCTATTCCCTCCTACGAGCAGTACTTC. The chain carries TRBV7-8 and TRBJ2-7; D unresolved. The germline gives CDR1 SGHVS, CDR2 FQNEAQ. Deletions cut 5 bases from V and 0 bases from J, with 8 bases between. The CDR3 is made up of 13 amino acids.

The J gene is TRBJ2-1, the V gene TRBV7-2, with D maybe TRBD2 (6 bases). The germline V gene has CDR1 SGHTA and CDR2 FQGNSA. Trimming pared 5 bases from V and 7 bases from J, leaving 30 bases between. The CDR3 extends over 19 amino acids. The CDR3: CASSERTGGMAGRRNEQFF. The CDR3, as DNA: TGTGCCAGCAGCGAACGTACAGGCGGGATGGCAGGCCGTAGGAATGAGCAGTTCTTC.

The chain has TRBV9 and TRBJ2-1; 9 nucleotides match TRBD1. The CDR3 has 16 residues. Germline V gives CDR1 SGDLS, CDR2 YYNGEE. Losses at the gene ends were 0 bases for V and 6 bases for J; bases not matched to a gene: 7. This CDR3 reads CASSVDLGQGGNEQFF. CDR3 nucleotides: TGTGCCAGCAGCGTAGACCTGGGACAGGGAGGCAATGAGCAGTTCTTC.

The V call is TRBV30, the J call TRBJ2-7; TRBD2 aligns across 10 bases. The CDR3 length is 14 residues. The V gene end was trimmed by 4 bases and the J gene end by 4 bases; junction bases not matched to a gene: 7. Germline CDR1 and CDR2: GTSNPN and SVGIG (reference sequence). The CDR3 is CAWNTGLAIYEQYF. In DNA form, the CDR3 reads TGTGCCTGGAACACGGGACTAGCGATATACGAGCAGTACTTC.

The chain's CDR3 is CASSFTLANTEAFF. The DNA for the CDR3 is TGTGCCAGCAGTTTTACCTTGGCGAACACTGAAGCTTTCTTT. The chain is built from TRBV28 and TRBJ1-1; D gene unclear. Germline V gene data show CDR1 as MDHEN and CDR2 as SYDVKM. V lost 3 bases, J lost 1 base, and 9 bases lay in between. This CDR3 contains 14 residues.

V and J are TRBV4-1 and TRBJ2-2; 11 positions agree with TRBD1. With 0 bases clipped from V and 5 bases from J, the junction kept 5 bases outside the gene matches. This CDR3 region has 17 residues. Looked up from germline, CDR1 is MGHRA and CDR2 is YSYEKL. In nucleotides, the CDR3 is TGCGCCAGCAGCCAAGATAGGGACAGGGGGGCGACCGGGGAGCTGTTTTTT. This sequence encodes CASSQDRDRGATGELFF.

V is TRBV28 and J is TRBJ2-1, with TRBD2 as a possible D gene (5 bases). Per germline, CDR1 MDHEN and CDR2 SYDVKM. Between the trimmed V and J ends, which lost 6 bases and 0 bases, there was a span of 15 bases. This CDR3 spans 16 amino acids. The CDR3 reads CASRPTAGGSYNEQFF. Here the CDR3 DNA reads TGTGCCAGCAGACCAACGGCGGGCGGCTCCTACAATGAGCAGTTCTTC.

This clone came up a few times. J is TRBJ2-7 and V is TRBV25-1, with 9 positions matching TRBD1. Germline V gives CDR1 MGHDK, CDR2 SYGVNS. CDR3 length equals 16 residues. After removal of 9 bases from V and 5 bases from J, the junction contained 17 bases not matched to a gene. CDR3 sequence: CARLTDRGSRSHEQYF. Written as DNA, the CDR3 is TGTGCCAGGCTTACGGACAGGGGTTCTCGGAGCCACGAGCAGTACTTC.

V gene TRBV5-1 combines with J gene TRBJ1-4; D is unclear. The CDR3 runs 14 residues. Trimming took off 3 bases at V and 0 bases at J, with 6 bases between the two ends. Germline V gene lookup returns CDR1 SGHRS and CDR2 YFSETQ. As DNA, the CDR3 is TGCGCCAGCAGCTCACTATCAACTAATGAAAAACTGTTTTTT. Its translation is CASSSLSTNEKLFF.

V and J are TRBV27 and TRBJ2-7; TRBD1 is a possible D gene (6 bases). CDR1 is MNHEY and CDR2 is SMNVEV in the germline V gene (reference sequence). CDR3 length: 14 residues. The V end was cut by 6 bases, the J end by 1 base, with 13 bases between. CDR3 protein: CASRPYRESYEQYF. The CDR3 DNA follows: TGTGCCAGCAGACCATACAGGGAATCCTACGAGCAGTACTTC.

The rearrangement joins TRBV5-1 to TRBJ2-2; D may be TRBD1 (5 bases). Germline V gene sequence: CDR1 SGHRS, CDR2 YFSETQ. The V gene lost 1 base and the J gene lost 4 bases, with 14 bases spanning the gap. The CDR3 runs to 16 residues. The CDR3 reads CASSLNARAVTGELFF. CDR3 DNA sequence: TGCGCCAGCAGCTTGAACGCCAGGGCGGTCACCGGGGAGCTGTTTTTT.

CDR3 residues: CASSPWTSGRYQETQYF. The DNA for the CDR3 is TGTGCCAGCTCACCATGGACTAGCGGGAGGTACCAAGAGACCCAGTACTTC. This chain links TRBV18 with TRBJ2-5, with TRBD2 identical over 14 bases. The V gene's germline CDR1 is KGHSH and CDR2 LQKENI. J lost 0 bases, V lost 2 bases, and 2 bases had no gene match. This CDR3 is built from 17 residues.

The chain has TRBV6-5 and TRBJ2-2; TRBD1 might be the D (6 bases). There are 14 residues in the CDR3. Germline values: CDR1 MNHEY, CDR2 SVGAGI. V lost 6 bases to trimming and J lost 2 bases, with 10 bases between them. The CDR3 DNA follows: TGTGCCAGCAGAGGACAGACCAACACCGGGGAGCTGTTTTTT. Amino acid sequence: CASRGQTNTGELFF.

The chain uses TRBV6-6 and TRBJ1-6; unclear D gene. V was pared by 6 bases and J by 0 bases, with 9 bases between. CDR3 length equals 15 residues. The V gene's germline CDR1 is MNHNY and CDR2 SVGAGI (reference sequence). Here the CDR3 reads CASSQESSYNSPLHF. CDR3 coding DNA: TGTGCCAGCAGCCAGGAAAGCTCCTATAATTCACCCCTCCACTTT.